These 11 T cell receptor beta chains were sequenced from one sample in a study of blood T cell repertoires in COVID-19. Profiling relied on immunoSEQ multiplex PCR, and the TCRdb table lists in-frame clones only, not all of them. The sample yields hundreds of thousands of clones, around 83% seen once. The specimen sequenced was peripheral blood. The receptors were gathered from an elderly man with acute or convalescent COVID-19.

This rearrangement joins TRBV3-1 (or the pseudogene TRBV3-2) to TRBJ1-1; TRBD1 matches at 10 bases. Germline V CDR1 and CDR2: LGHDT, YNNKEL (reference sequence). The length of the CDR3 is 12 residues. The V segment lost 4 bases and the J segment 11 bases; nucleotides outside the gene matches: 4. The CDR3, as DNA: TGTGCCAGCAGCCGACAGGGGGCGGAGGCTTTCTTT. Amino acid sequence: CASSRQGAEAFF.

This clone was observed a few times. The rearrangement links TRBV28 to TRBJ2-5, with D hard to call. CDR1 is MDHEN and CDR2 is SYDVKM in the germline V gene. Trimming cost V 4 bases and J 2 bases, with 8 bases left between them. This CDR3 has 13 amino acids. The CDR3: CASSSGGQETQYF. The CDR3 region has the DNA TGTGCCAGCAGTTCGGGTGGGCAAGAGACCCAGTACTTC.

The J gene is TRBJ1-1, the V gene TRBV4-1; D uncertain. Per germline, CDR1 MGHRA and CDR2 YSYEKL. V gave up 1 base and J gave up 4 bases, with 10 bases separating them. There are 14 residues in the CDR3. CDR3 DNA: TGCGCCAGCAGCCAAGGCTTAGAGATCACTGAAGCTTTCTTT. This translates into CASSQGLEITEAFF.

The chain recombines TRBV2 with TRBJ1-1, with no clear D. Germline V gene lookup returns CDR1 SNHLY and CDR2 FYNNEI. This CDR3 contains 14 residues. V was shortened by 4 bases and J by 0 bases, with 9 bases between the two germline ends. The CDR3 DNA sequence: TGTGCCAGCAGTGCGGGAAGACTGAACACTGAAGCTTTCTTT. It yields the protein CASSAGRLNTEAFF. The entire variable domain, with the rest obtained from reference TRBV2 and TRBJ1-1, is as follows: EPEVTQTPSHQVTQMGQEVILRCVPISNHLYFYWYRQILGQKVEFLVSFYNNEISEKSEIFDDQFSVERPDGSNFTLKIRSTKLEDSAMYFCASSAGRLNTEAFFGQGTRLTVV.

The rearrangement uses TRBV19 and TRBJ2-1; TRBD2 matches 12 bases. Trimming took 4 bases from V and 4 from J; bases not matched to a gene: 8. Germline lookup yields CDR1 LNHDA and CDR2 SQIVND (reference sequence). The CDR3 is 17 amino acids. The CDR3 nucleotides are TGTGCCAGTAGTAGTGGGGCTAGCGGGAGGGAATACAATGAGCAGTTCTTC. This gives the protein CASSSGASGREYNEQFF.

This clone was detected a few times. This chain's CDR3 is CSVAGGSSTDTQYF. Written as DNA, the CDR3 is TGCAGCGTTGCGGGCGGGTCCAGCACAGATACGCAGTATTTT. This rearrangement joins TRBV29-1 to TRBJ2-3; tentative D call: TRBD2 (5 bases). This CDR3 region has 14 residues. Germline assignment: CDR1 SQVTM and CDR2 ANQGSEA. Trimming took off 4 bases at V and 0 bases at J, with 11 bases between the two ends.

This clone came up a few times. J is TRBJ1-2 and V is TRBV2, with D maybe TRBD1 (6 bases). CDR3 length: 14 amino acids. Germline V gene sequence: CDR1 SNHLY, CDR2 FYNNEI. V lost 6 bases, J lost 0 bases, and 11 bases lay in between. Here the CDR3 reads CASRGDMSNYGYTF. For the CDR3, the DNA is TGTGCCAGCAGGGGGGACATGTCTAACTATGGCTACACCTTC. Combining the CDR3 with reference TRBV2 and TRBJ1-2 gives the whole variable domain EPEVTQTPSHQVTQMGQEVILRCVPISNHLYFYWYRQILGQKVEFLVSFYNNEISEKSEIFDDQFSVERPDGSNFTLKIRSTKLEDSAMYFCASRGDMSNYGYTFGSGTRLTVV.

The chain carries TRBV5-1 and TRBJ2-3; 8 positions agree with TRBD1. The CDR3 totals 14 residues. Germline V gene sequence: CDR1 SGHRS, CDR2 YFSETQ. Trimming removed 7 bases from V and 4 bases from J; junction bases left unmatched: 8. In DNA, the CDR3 is TGCGCCAGCGCGACAGGGGATAGCGCAGATACGCAGTATTTT. Translating gives CASATGDSADTQYF.

In its sample, this clone was seen once. The chain is built from TRBV6-1 and TRBJ2-5; D remains unclear. Trimming left V 1 base short and J 8 bases short, with 23 bases between. Germline CDR1 and CDR2: MNHNS and SASEGT. The CDR3 consists of 17 residues. The CDR3 DNA follows: TGTGCCAGCAGTGAAGTTTTGGGCTACCCTTATCGATTAACCCAGTACTTC. As protein: CASSEVLGYPYRLTQYF.

The chain recombines TRBV19 with TRBJ1-2, with 7 bases identical to TRBD1. The CDR3 is 14 amino acids. Trimming cost V 3 bases and J 6 bases; bases outside gene matches: 7. Germline assignment: CDR1 LNHDA and CDR2 SQIVND (reference sequence). The CDR3 nucleotides are TGTGCCAGTAGTATCCAGGGGGAATTCCATGGCTACACCTTC. Residues: CASSIQGEFHGYTF.

About this clone: One end of the junction varies from germline; a read error may be responsible. The chain uses TRBV11-3 and TRBJ2-7; TRBD2 matches at 11 bases. From germline, CDR1 is SGHNT and CDR2 YENEEA. CDR3 length equals 14 residues. In DNA form, the CDR3 reads TGTGCCAGCAGTTTAGCGGGAGGGGACTACGAGCAGTACTTC. This translates into CASSLAGGDYEQYF.